What follows are 12 T cell receptor beta chains derived from one specimen sequenced in a study of T-cell reconstitution after alpha-beta-depleted transplantation in children. A TCRbeta library incorporating unique molecular identifiers was prepared. Each CDR3 protein gets one entry after TCRdb re-called the PCR reads with MiXCR. Of about 250,000 distinct CDR3 sequences in the sample, roughly 25% were seen once. Specimen: PBMCs, mostly from graft donor cells, collected 360 days after TCRalphabeta/CD19-depleted stem cell transplant. These receptor sequences come from a female patient aged 2-15 years who had a stem cell transplant for congenital amegakaryocytic thrombocytopenia, so the T cells may come from the graft donor.

The J gene is TRBJ2-1, the V gene TRBV5-1; D not resolved. Germline CDR1 reads SGHRS; CDR2 reads YFSETQ. This CDR3 has 13 amino acids. Trimming removed 0 bases at V and 10 bases at J, with 11 bases between. CDR3 amino acids: CASSLVAAQEQFF. CDR3 nucleotide sequence: TGCGCCAGCAGCTTGGTTGCAGCTCAGGAGCAGTTCTTC.

This clonotype was picked up many times. The chain carries TRBV7-6 and TRBJ2-7, with D perhaps matching TRBD2 (6 bases). Germline values: CDR1 SGHVS, CDR2 FNYEAQ. V gave up 8 bases and J gave up 0 bases, with 17 bases separating them. The CDR3 is made up of 15 amino acids. The CDR3 here is CASSPGNGGSYEQYF. The DNA of the CDR3 is TGTGCCAGCTCCCCGGGGAACGGGGGCTCCTACGAGCAGTACTTC.

This clonotype was found a few times. The chain uses TRBV29-1 and TRBJ2-5; D is unclear. The V gene lost 1 base and the J gene lost 5 bases, with 11 bases spanning the gap. The germline CDR1 and CDR2 sequences are SQVTM and ANQGSEA. The CDR3 is 13 residues long. CDR3: CSVEAETWETQYF. DNA for the CDR3: TGCAGCGTTGAAGCGGAGACTTGGGAGACCCAGTACTTC.

This sequence joins TRBV28 and TRBJ2-2; no definite D call. The V end lost 5 bases, the J end lost 5 bases, and 15 bases lay between the germline ends. The CDR3 covers 15 residues. Germline loops: CDR1 MDHEN, CDR2 SYDVKM. The DNA for the CDR3 is TGTGCCAGCAGTGCCCGTCCCTCCGGGACCGGGGAGCTGTTTTTT. Its translation is CASSARPSGTGELFF. The complete variable domain, with remaining parts taken from reference TRBV28 and TRBJ2-2, reads DVKVTQSSRYLVKRTGEKVFLECVQDMDHENMFWYRQDPGLGLRLIYFSYDVKMKEKGDIPEGYSVSREKKERFSLILESASTNQTSMYLCASSARPSGTGELFFGEGSRLTVL.

The CDR3 sequence: CSAGLAGGLNEQFF. The CDR3 region has the DNA TGCAGTGCGGGACTAGCGGGGGGGCTGAATGAGCAGTTCTTC. V usage is TRBV20-1 and J usage is TRBJ2-1; 16 bases fit TRBD2. The CDR3 contains 14 residues. Germline assignment: CDR1 DFQATT and CDR2 SNEGSKA (reference sequence). V shed 6 bases, J shed 7 bases, and the junction held 3 bases outside the gene matches.

The V call is TRBV7-2, the J call TRBJ2-2; D gene unclear. Trimming cost V 5 bases and J 0 bases, with 10 bases left between them. CDR1 and CDR2 from the germline V gene are SGHTA and FQGNSA. The CDR3 sequence is 15 residues long. The CDR3 nucleotides are TGTGCCAGCAGCGTTACAGTCGCGAACACCGGGGAGCTGTTTTTT. This codes for CASSVTVANTGELFF.

The chain is built from TRBV5-1 and TRBJ2-5, with TRBD2 identical over 12 bases. The CDR3 runs 16 residues. The germline CDR1 and CDR2 sequences are SGHRS and YFSETQ. After removal of 4 bases from V and 3 bases from J, the junction contained 7 bases not matched to a gene. CDR3 residues: CASSPLASGREETQYF. As DNA, the CDR3 is TGCGCCAGCAGCCCCCTGGCTAGCGGGAGGGAAGAGACCCAGTACTTC.

The rearrangement joins TRBV9 to TRBJ1-5; D is unclear. V lost 4 bases and J lost 3, with 8 bases in between. This CDR3 spans 13 amino acids. The germline V gene has CDR1 SGDLS and CDR2 YYNGEE. CDR3 loop: CASSSDPNQPQHF. The CDR3 bases are TGTGCCAGCAGCTCTGACCCCAATCAGCCCCAGCATTTT.

In this sample, this clonotype turned up a few times. The V and J genes are TRBV5-1 and TRBJ1-1, with TRBD1 matching 9 bases. V lost 4 bases and J lost 4; bases outside the gene matches: 8. Germline lookup yields CDR1 SGHRS and CDR2 YFSETQ. CDR3 length equals 15 residues. The CDR3 DNA reads TGCGCCAGCAGCCCGGGACAGGGTTCGGGCACTGAAGCTTTCTTT. Translated, it gives CASSPGQGSGTEAFF.

J is TRBJ1-2 and V is TRBV20-1; D is possibly TRBD1 (5 bases). The CDR3 covers 13 residues. The germline V gene has CDR1 DFQATT and CDR2 SNEGSKA (reference sequence). Trimming pared 0 bases from V and 2 bases from J, leaving 7 bases between. The CDR3 DNA is TGCAGTGCTAGAGATCGGGACAACTATGGCTACACCTTC. Translating it yields CSARDRDNYGYTF.

This clonotype was seen more than once but under ten times. CDR3 residues: CASSQVSLALGTNEQFF. The CDR3 DNA follows: TGCGCCAGCAGCCAAGTGTCATTGGCCCTAGGGACGAATGAGCAGTTCTTC. The chain joins TRBV4-1 to TRBJ2-1; D possibly uses TRBD1 or TRBD2 (5 bases each). Looked up from germline, CDR1 is MGHRA and CDR2 is YSYEKL. With 1 base removed from V and 7 bases from J, the gap between germline ends came to 20 bases. CDR3 length: 17 amino acids.

V gene TRBV12-3 or TRBV12-4 combines with J gene TRBJ2-5; D unclear. Trimming stripped 5 bases from V and 3 bases from J, with 13 bases between. The CDR3 consists of 14 residues. CDR3 in amino acids: CASSPTGGKETQYF. In DNA, the CDR3 is TGTGCCAGCAGTCCGACCGGCGGAAAAGAGACCCAGTACTTC.